This passage covers 29 T cell receptor beta chains from one sample sequenced in a study of T cell changes during pregnancy in multiple sclerosis. Only in-frame clones appear in the TCRdb table, and some are missing; sequencing was by immunoSEQ multiplex PCR. The sample has about 76,000 clones, 90% to 95% seen once; the top ten hold about 2.5%. The starting material was peripheral blood, obtained in the second trimester of pregnancy. Receptors originate from a female donor with multiple sclerosis, enrolled in a pregnancy study.

V and J are TRBV7-3 and TRBJ2-3; D remains ambiguous. The germline CDR1 and CDR2 sequences are SGHTA and FQGTGA. The CDR3 loop spans 13 amino acids. V lost 4 bases and J 5 bases, leaving 10 bases between the germline ends. CDR3 residues: CASSSSPRDTQYF. The CDR3 coding sequence is TGTGCCAGCAGCTCATCCCCGCGAGATACGCAGTATTTT.

V and J are TRBV9 and TRBJ1-1; D gene uncertain. Looked up from germline, CDR1 is SGDLS and CDR2 is YYNGEE. This CDR3 has 13 residues. Trimming shortened V by 4 bases and J by 6 bases, and 13 bases separated the two germline ends. CDR3: CASSQTAVSEAFF. DNA of the CDR3: TGTGCCAGCAGCCAAACGGCGGTTTCTGAAGCTTTCTTT.

J is TRBJ2-5 and V is TRBV21-1; no DNA check was done on the table's D call, TRBD2. TRBV21-1 is flagged as a pseudogene. This CDR3 is built from 18 residues. CDR3 sequence reads: CASRYLAGVTRGKMAQYF. The CDR3 region has the DNA TGTGCCAGCAGGTATCTAGCGGGGGTAACTCGGGGGAAGATGGCCCAGTACTTC.

CDR3 nucleotides: TGTGCCAGCAGTTTACAGGGTACCTACAATGAGCAGTTCTTC. This encodes CASSLQGTYNEQFF. The chain links TRBV6-6 to TRBJ2-1, with D maybe TRBD1 (6 bases). CDR1 MNHNY and CDR2 SVGAGI come from the germline V gene (reference sequence). V dropped 4 bases and J dropped 2 bases, with 9 bases sitting between them. The CDR3 runs to 14 residues.

The chain has TRBV27 and TRBJ2-7, with TRBD1 matching 8 bases. This CDR3 has 14 residues. Unmatched junction bases numbered 3, after V lost 3 bases and J lost 2 bases. The germline gives CDR1 MNHEY, CDR2 SMNVEV (reference sequence). The CDR3 DNA reads TGTGCCAGCAGTTTCGCGGGACAGGCCTACGAGCAGTACTTC. This encodes CASSFAGQAYEQYF.

The rearrangement links TRBV6-1 to TRBJ2-1, with a possible D match to TRBD2 (5 bases). The V and J ends lost 4 bases and 10 bases respectively, with 17 bases between them. This CDR3 region has 14 residues. Looked up from germline, CDR1 is MNHNS and CDR2 is SASEGT. Here the CDR3 reads CASSAVPTTPEQFF. The DNA of the CDR3 is TGTGCCAGCAGTGCAGTACCGACTACCCCCGAGCAGTTCTTC.

V usage is TRBV7-8 and J usage is TRBJ1-1; D gene unclear. The CDR3 contains 13 residues. CDR1 is SGHVS and CDR2 is FQNEAQ in the germline V gene. V gave up 7 bases and J gave up 6 bases, with 15 bases separating them. CDR3 sequence (DNA): TGTGCCAGCACGGGTAGGCTCGGTCCTGAAGCTTTCTTT. Translation gives CASTGRLGPEAFF.

This clone has only one observation. The chain links TRBV7-3 to TRBJ2-3; D not certain. The CDR3 loop spans 13 amino acids. Germline CDR1 and CDR2: SGHTA and FQGTGA. The germline V and J ends were trimmed by 5 bases and 6 bases, with 12 bases remaining between them. The CDR3 region is CASSPGLRDTQYF. Here the CDR3 DNA reads TGTGCCAGCAGCCCCGGTTTGAGGGATACGCAGTATTTT.

This chain joins TRBV5-1 and TRBJ2-7; D might be TRBD2 (5 bases). From germline, CDR1 is SGHRS and CDR2 YFSETQ. V lost 2 bases and J lost 0, with 6 bases in between. There are 13 residues in the CDR3. The CDR3 nucleotides read TGCGCCAGCAGCTTCGGGGTCTCCTACGAGCAGTACTTC. As protein: CASSFGVSYEQYF.

The count of this clone is one. An end of the junction does not agree with germline; a read error may underlie this. The chain employs TRBV29-1 and TRBJ1-2; maybe TRBD1 (5 bases). This CDR3 is built from 8 residues. In germline, CDR1 is SQVTM, CDR2 ANQGSEA. The CDR3 nucleotides are TGCAGCGTTGACAGGGAGGGCTTC. It codes for CSVDREGF.

V gene TRBV29-1 combines with J gene TRBJ2-7; tentative D call: TRBD1 (6 bases). Germline V gene lookup returns CDR1 SQVTM and CDR2 ANQGSEA. The length of the CDR3 is 16 residues. Trimming left V 3 bases short and J 3 bases short, with 21 bases between. The CDR3 DNA reads as TGCAGCGTTGATTACTGGGACCCTATAGGGGGCTACGAGCAGTACTTC. Protein product: CSVDYWDPIGGYEQYF.

The chain recombines TRBV28 with TRBJ1-5; 10 bases line up with TRBD1. V lost 6 bases and J lost 5; bases outside the gene matches: 7. There are 15 residues in the CDR3. Germline V lookup: CDR1 MDHEN, CDR2 SYDVKM. CDR3 in amino acids: CASSTGQGVYQPQHF. DNA of the CDR3: TGTGCCAGCAGCACCGGACAGGGGGTATATCAGCCCCAGCATTTT.

The chain recombines TRBV7-8 with TRBJ1-1; 9 bases map to TRBD1. Trimming cost V 6 bases and J 8 bases; bases outside gene matches: 10. Germline-derived CDR1 and CDR2 are SGHVS and FQNEAQ. The CDR3 contains 14 residues. In nucleotides, the CDR3 is TGTGCCAGCAGTGGTACGACAGGGGGAAGAGAAGCTTTCTTT. Its protein product is CASSGTTGGREAFF.

The chain combines TRBV9 with TRBJ2-1; 7 nucleotides agree with TRBD1. The CDR3 covers 15 residues. The ends lost 3 bases at V and 3 bases at J; junction bases unmatched: 6. Germline assignment: CDR1 SGDLS and CDR2 YYNGEE. The CDR3 region has the DNA TGTGCCAGCAGCGCGGGACAGTCGAGCTACAATGAGCAGTTCTTC. Its protein product is CASSAGQSSYNEQFF.

The J gene is TRBJ2-5, the V gene TRBV7-9; no clear D gene. The CDR3 totals 12 residues. Germline V lookup: CDR1 SEHNR, CDR2 FQNEAQ (reference sequence). The V gene lost 1 base and the J gene lost 5 bases, with 5 bases spanning the gap. CDR3 DNA sequence: TGTGCCAGCAGCTTAGTCTTGGAGACCCAGTACTTC. Protein sequence: CASSLVLETQYF.

This clone appeared a single time. CDR3 nucleotide sequence: TGTGCCAGCAGTTACTCGGCCATGGGGGGTCCTGAGACCCAGTACTTC. Translated, it gives CASSYSAMGGPETQYF. The chain links TRBV6-6 to TRBJ2-5; weak D call: TRBD2 (6 bases). In germline, CDR1 is MNHNY, CDR2 SVGAGI (reference sequence). V gave up 0 bases and J gave up 5 bases, with 16 bases separating them. CDR3 size: 16 residues.

In this sample, this clone turned up a few times. V usage is TRBV5-1 and J usage is TRBJ2-1, with 9 bases that match TRBD2. Trimming took 2 bases from V and 3 from J; bases not matched to a gene: 3. CDR1 and CDR2 from the germline V gene are SGHRS and YFSETQ. The CDR3 loop spans 15 amino acids. The CDR3 sequence is CASSFLAGIYNEQFF. The CDR3 nucleotides are TGCGCCAGCAGCTTTCTAGCGGGAATCTACAATGAGCAGTTCTTC.

The sample holds a few counts of this clone. The chain combines TRBV5-6 with TRBJ2-7; 8 bases fit TRBD2. The CDR3 totals 15 residues. Germline CDR1 SGHDT, CDR2 YYEEEE. The V and J ends lost 3 bases and 5 bases, in that order; junction bases with no gene match: 10. Written as DNA, the CDR3 is TGTGCCAGCAGCTGGACTAGCCGAGGCGTCCACGAGCAGTACTTC. This encodes CASSWTSRGVHEQYF. Looking up the rest from reference TRBV5-6 and TRBJ2-7 gives the full variable domain: DAGVTQSPTHLIKTRGQQVTLRCSPKSGHDTVSWYQQALGQGPQFIFQYYEEEERQRGNFPDRFSGHQFPNYSSELNVNALLLGDSALYLCASSWTSRGVHEQYFGPGTRLTVT.

The J gene is TRBJ2-7, the V gene TRBV4-1; D perhaps matches TRBD1 (5 bases). CDR3 length: 14 residues. V lost 4 bases, J lost 0 bases, and 10 bases lay in between. CDR1 and CDR2 from the germline V gene are MGHRA and YSYEKL. The CDR3 loop reads CASSLRQPSYEQYF. The CDR3 nucleotides are TGCGCCAGCAGCCTCCGACAGCCCTCCTACGAGCAGTACTTC.

The chain links TRBV27 to TRBJ2-1, with TRBD2 matching 10 bases. Germline assignment: CDR1 MNHEY and CDR2 SMNVEV (reference sequence). The CDR3 spans 16 residues. V gave up 2 bases and J gave up 2 bases; unmatched junction bases: 3. CDR3 amino acids: CASSLTAGGPYNEQFF. CDR3 in DNA: TGTGCCAGCAGTTTAACAGCGGGGGGGCCCTACAATGAGCAGTTCTTC.

The rearrangement joins TRBV5-4 to TRBJ1-2; D gene uncertain. This CDR3 has 14 amino acids. CDR1 and CDR2 (germline): SGHNT, YYREEE (reference sequence). The V gene lost 0 bases and the J gene lost 10 bases, with 16 bases spanning the gap. CDR3 coding DNA: TGTGCCAGCAGCTTGGGCACTCGCGTTATCGACTACACCTTC. Translated, it gives CASSLGTRVIDYTF.

The chain couples TRBV7-9 to TRBJ1-2; 12 bases align to TRBD1. CDR1 and CDR2 from the germline V gene are SEHNR and FQNEAQ (reference sequence). The CDR3 consists of 15 residues. With 5 bases clipped from V and 8 bases from J, the junction kept 9 bases outside the gene matches. The CDR3 spells CASSPGQGAREGYTF. CDR3 bases: TGTGCCAGCAGCCCGGGACAGGGGGCGCGTGAGGGCTACACCTTC.

The V gene is TRBV10-3, the J gene TRBJ1-3, with 7 bases that match TRBD1. Germline V gives CDR1 ENHRY, CDR2 SYGVKD. This CDR3 contains 17 residues. The trim removed 3 bases at V and 2 bases at J, leaving 10 bases unmatched. DNA for the CDR3: TGTGCCATCAGTGATGTCTTAGGACAGGCGGCTGGAAACACCATATATTTT. This sequence encodes CAISDVLGQAAGNTIYF.

The gene calls are TRBV4-1 and TRBJ2-1; possibly TRBD2 for D (5 bases). CDR3 length equals 14 residues. V was clipped by 5 bases and J by 7 bases, with 15 bases between them. Germline loops: CDR1 MGHRA, CDR2 YSYEKL. DNA of the CDR3: TGCGCCAGCAGCTACCCAAGTAGGAGGAATGAGCAGTTCTTC. This gives the protein CASSYPSRRNEQFF.

The chain is built from TRBV7-6 and TRBJ2-3; a weak D match, TRBD1 (6 bases). Germline V gene lookup returns CDR1 SGHVS and CDR2 FNYEAQ. The CDR3 consists of 18 residues. V was cut by 3 bases and J by 3 bases, with 22 bases left in between. The CDR3 loop is CASSFPKRAGVETDTQYF. The CDR3 DNA reads as TGTGCCAGCAGCTTCCCAAAGAGGGCAGGGGTAGAAACAGATACGCAGTATTTT.

The J gene is TRBJ2-7, the V gene TRBV5-4; 7 bases are a match to TRBD1. This CDR3 has 15 amino acids. Unmatched junction bases numbered 6, after V lost 2 bases and J lost 1 base. The germline V gene has CDR1 SGHNT and CDR2 YYREEE (reference sequence). Here the CDR3 DNA reads TGTGCCAGCAGCTTAGCCCCGGGACAGTCCTACGAGCAGTACTTC. As protein: CASSLAPGQSYEQYF.

The chain joins TRBV18 to TRBJ1-3; D is undetermined. The CDR3 has 13 amino acids. CDR1 is KGHSH, CDR2 LQKENI, per germline. Trimming cost V 3 bases and J 1 base, with 4 bases left between them. The CDR3 sequence: CASSPRSGNTIYF. DNA of the CDR3: TGTGCCAGCTCACCTAGATCTGGAAACACCATATATTTT.

The chain's CDR3 is CAISDRGEAKNIQYF. CDR3 sequence (DNA): TGTGCCATCAGTGATAGGGGTGAGGCCAAAAACATTCAGTACTTC. The rearrangement links TRBV10-3 to TRBJ2-4; D might be TRBD1 (5 bases). The germline V gene has CDR1 ENHRY and CDR2 SYGVKD. CDR3 length: 15 amino acids. Trimming removed 3 bases at V and 1 base at J, with 10 bases between.

The rearrangement joins TRBV6-5 to TRBJ1-6; D ambiguous. Per the germline V gene, CDR1 is MNHEY and CDR2 is SVGAGI. The CDR3 is 14 residues long. Between the trimmed V and J ends, which lost 8 bases and 8 bases, there was a span of 16 bases. The CDR3 protein is CASRQEVRHSPLHF. In nucleotides, the CDR3 is TGTGCCAGCCGGCAGGAGGTGAGGCATTCACCCCTCCACTTT.